The 27 T cell receptor beta chains listed next were all sequenced from one sample in a study of shared clonotypes between healthy human individuals. Clones were read by immunoSEQ multiplex PCR, and TCRdb kept only the in-frame ones, dropping some. This sample yields about half a million clones, of which over 60% are seen a single time; more than 10% belongs to the top ten. The sequencing input was PBMCs. Receptors were obtained from a middle-aged woman in good health. Some clones in this sample may be carry-over from other donors' samples.

This clone was counted many times. The sample contains more than one DNA sequence encoding this CDR3. This chain links TRBV6-4 with TRBJ2-6, with D possibly TRBD2 on 6 matching bases. V lost 2 bases to trimming and J lost 0 bases, with 11 bases between them. Germline CDR1 MRHNA, CDR2 SNTAGT. This CDR3 contains 17 residues. CDR3 DNA sequence: TGTGCCAGCAGTGACATGGGGGGACTCTCTGGGGCCAACGTCCTGACTTTC. It encodes CASSDMGGLSGANVLTF.

This chain uses TRBV12-1 with TRBJ2-1; the table gives TRBD2 as D, unverified against the DNA. TRBV12-1 is a known pseudogene. The CDR3 spans 19 residues. The chain's CDR3 is CASSSLSGPWVGSYNEQFF. CDR3 nucleotide sequence: TGTGCCAGCAGCTCCCTAAGCGGGCCCTGGGTTGGGTCCTACAATGAGCAGTTCTTC.

This chain uses TRBV10-3 with TRBJ2-7, with D perhaps TRBD1 (6 bases). V shed 0 bases and J shed 9 bases, with 9 bases lying between them. Per the germline V gene, CDR1 is ENHRY and CDR2 is SYGVKD. The CDR3 extends over 12 amino acids. The CDR3 loop is CAISESDSPQYF. In DNA, the CDR3 is TGTGCCATCAGTGAGTCGGACAGCCCGCAGTACTTC.

In its sample, this clone was seen once. This chain connects TRBV4-3 to TRBJ1-1; D perhaps matches TRBD1 (5 bases). Germline V gives CDR1 LGHNA, CDR2 YSLEER. V was shortened by 4 bases and J by 3 bases, with 9 bases between the two germline ends. This CDR3 contains 13 residues. The CDR3, as DNA: TGCGCCAGCAGCCCCAGGGCCCACACTGAAGCTTTCTTT. Its translation: CASSPRAHTEAFF.

V gene TRBV30 combines with J gene TRBJ1-5; 10 nucleotides align to TRBD1. J was trimmed by 4 bases and V by 2 bases; bases with no gene match: 2. CDR1 is GTSNPN, CDR2 SVGIG, per germline (reference sequence). This CDR3 has 14 amino acids. The CDR3 sequence is CAWSLDRGNQPQHF. CDR3 DNA: TGTGCCTGGAGTTTGGACAGGGGGAATCAGCCCCAGCATTTT.

The chain couples TRBV27 to TRBJ2-1; 16 nucleotides agree with TRBD2. The CDR3 consists of 15 residues. V was clipped by 6 bases and J by 8 bases; unmatched bases: 4. Germline CDR1 and CDR2: MNHEY and SMNVEV (reference sequence). The CDR3 loop is CASRSGTSGRDEQFF. In DNA, the CDR3 is TGTGCCAGCAGATCCGGGACTAGCGGGAGGGATGAGCAGTTCTTC.

About this clone itself: This likely came from a read error, as a far larger clone is one base away. Other DNA sequences in this sample translate to the same CDR3. The rearrangement uses TRBV7-3 and TRBJ1-1, with a weak D call TRBD1 (6 bases). CDR1 SGHTA and CDR2 FQGTGA come from the germline V gene. CDR3 length equals 13 residues. Trimming took 5 bases from V and 11 from J, leaving 18 bases between them. Here the CDR3 reads CASSILRGGEAFF. In DNA form, the CDR3 reads TGTGCCAGCAGCATTCTCAGGGGCGGAGAGGCTTTCTTT.

The chain is built from TRBV4-3 and TRBJ2-4, with D possibly being TRBD1 (5 bases). This CDR3 contains 14 residues. Trimming left V 1 base short and J 8 bases short, with 12 bases between. Germline loops: CDR1 LGHNA, CDR2 YSLEER. This CDR3 is CASSQGTNRDIQYF. CDR3 sequence (DNA): TGCGCCAGCAGCCAAGGGACAAATCGAGACATTCAGTACTTC.

The chain joins TRBV5-4 to TRBJ2-7, with D perhaps TRBD1 (6 bases). The CDR3 has 14 residues. Germline V CDR1 and CDR2: SGHNT, YYREEE (reference sequence). Trimming shortened V by 1 base and J by 5 bases, and 13 bases separated the two germline ends. The CDR3 DNA is TGTGCCAGCAGCTTGCAGGGGTTGAGCCACGAGCAGTACTTC. This encodes CASSLQGLSHEQYF. The variable domain in full, with the rest retrieved from reference TRBV5-4 and TRBJ2-7, is ETGVTQSPTHLIKTRGQQVTLRCSSQSGHNTVSWYQQALGQGPQFIFQYYREEENGRGNFPPRFSGLQFPNYSSELNVNALELDDSALYLCASSLQGLSHEQYFGPGTRLTVT.

A remark on this clone: Other DNA sequences within the sample encode an identical CDR3. This chain uses TRBV9 with TRBJ2-2; D is uncertain. V was clipped by 0 bases and J by 5 bases, with 5 bases between them. CDR3 length equals 13 residues. Germline V gene data show CDR1 as SGDLS and CDR2 as YYNGEE. CDR3 DNA: TGTGCCAGCAGCGTAGACCCTACCGGGGAGCTGTTTTTT. The encoded protein is CASSVDPTGELFF.

This chain links TRBV11-2 with TRBJ1-1; 10 nucleotides align to TRBD1. The CDR3 is made up of 15 amino acids. Germline CDR1 and CDR2: SGHAT and FQNNGV. V shed 1 base, J shed 11 bases, and the junction held 10 bases outside the gene matches. The CDR3 bases are TGTGCCAGCAGCTTAGGGGACAGGGGCCCGAGGGAGGCTTTCTTT. Its protein product is CASSLGDRGPREAFF.

Turning to this clone: A read error is likely here: a far larger clone is one base away. The sample carries other DNA sequences with the same CDR3. The genes are TRBV30 and TRBJ1-1, with D maybe TRBD1 (5 bases). Germline V CDR1 and CDR2: GTSNPN, SVGIG (reference sequence). The CDR3 is 13 residues long. The CDR3 is CAWSPGRNTEAFF. DNA for the CDR3: TGTGCCTGGAGTCCGGGACGTAACACTGAGGCTTTCTTT.

The V and J genes are TRBV7-9 and TRBJ1-2; TRBD1 matches 7 bases. The CDR3 loop spans 12 amino acids. Unmatched junction bases numbered 4, after V lost 4 bases and J lost 8 bases. From germline, CDR1 is SEHNR and CDR2 FQNEAQ (reference sequence). The CDR3 coding sequence is TGTGCCAGCAGCTCAGGGGGATCGGGCTACACCTTC. Encoded protein: CASSSGGSGYTF.

The chain uses TRBV7-9 and TRBJ1-5, with D perhaps TRBD1 (5 bases). CDR1 and CDR2 from the germline V gene are SEHNR and FQNEAQ (reference sequence). The CDR3 spans 17 residues. V was cut by 1 base and J by 4 bases, with 17 bases left in between. This chain's CDR3 is CASSLGVVGDGNQPQHF. As DNA, the CDR3 is TGTGCCAGCAGCTTAGGGGTGGTAGGGGACGGAAATCAGCCCCAGCATTTT.

V and J are TRBV5-1 and TRBJ2-5, with D perhaps TRBD2 (5 bases). Germline V CDR1 and CDR2: SGHRS, YFSETQ. The CDR3 loop spans 14 amino acids. The V end lost 0 bases, the J end lost 4 bases, and 10 bases lay between the germline ends. CDR3 amino acids: CASSLGGPGETQYF. The DNA for the CDR3 is TGCGCCAGCAGCTTGGGAGGGCCGGGAGAGACCCAGTACTTC.

The chain links TRBV25-1 to TRBJ2-1; perhaps TRBD1 as D (6 bases). Trimming removed 4 bases at V and 0 bases at J, with 10 bases between. Germline V gene sequence: CDR1 MGHDK, CDR2 SYGVNS. CDR3 size: 15 residues. DNA for the CDR3: TGTGCCAGCAGTGCTACAGGGTACTCCTACAATGAGCAGTTCTTC. This codes for CASSATGYSYNEQFF.

This clone was seen a single time. One base away lies a much larger clone, so this may be a sequencing read error. V is TRBV10-2 and J is TRBJ2-2, with D unclear. Germline CDR1 reads WSHSY; CDR2 reads SAAADI. The CDR3 spans 13 residues. V dropped 6 bases and J dropped 6 bases, with 11 bases sitting between them. CDR3 nucleotide sequence: TGCGCCAGCAGGGCTGAGGACGCCGGGGAGCTGTTTTTT. This codes for CASRAEDAGELFF.

This clone was picked up many times. The chain has TRBV15 and TRBJ1-1; no firm D call. Germline CDR1 and CDR2: LNHNV and YYDKDF (reference sequence). The CDR3 extends over 12 amino acids. The ends were cut back, 2 bases at V and 8 bases at J, with 9 bases in the middle. This CDR3 is CATSRHQGEAFF. In DNA form, the CDR3 reads TGTGCCACCAGCAGACACCAAGGGGAAGCTTTCTTT.

As regards this clone: A read error may be the cause here, since a much bigger clone is one base away. The DNA for the CDR3 is TGTGCCGGCAGCCCCGGGGTGAGGGCAGCCCAGCGCAGGTCTGGGGCCAACGTCCTGACTTTC. This codes for CAGSPGVRAAQRRSGANVLTF. V gene TRBV28 combines with J gene TRBJ2-6; D may be TRBD2 (5 bases). Germline V gene lookup returns CDR1 MDHEN and CDR2 SYDVKM. The CDR3 length is 21 residues.

This clone has only a few counts. The V and J genes are TRBV18 and TRBJ1-1; D unresolved. Trimming removed 1 base from V and 6 bases from J, with 9 bases in between. The germline V gene has CDR1 KGHSH and CDR2 LQKENI. CDR3 length: 13 amino acids. CDR3 bases: TGTGCCAGCTCACCACAGGGTTTTTCTGAAGCTTTCTTT. Its protein product is CASSPQGFSEAFF.

This chain's CDR3 is CASSTGTGNAKNIQYF. DNA for the CDR3: TGTGCCAGCTCTACCGGGACAGGGAACGCCAAAAACATTCAGTACTTC. This chain links TRBV18 with TRBJ2-4; 9 bases are a match to TRBD1. V lost 6 bases to trimming and J lost 1 base; unmatched junction nucleotides: 7. CDR3 length: 16 residues. CDR1 KGHSH and CDR2 LQKENI come from the germline V gene.

A word on this clone: It may be a read error: a sequence one base away is much more abundant. The rearrangement links TRBV7-3 to TRBJ2-3; no reliable D call. The germline gives CDR1 SGHTA, CDR2 FQGTGA. The CDR3 is made up of 14 amino acids. The CDR3 protein is CASGLDDYSNTQYF. In nucleotides, the CDR3 is TGTGCCAGCGGCTTAGATGATTACTCGAATACGCAGTATTTT. Supplemented by reference TRBV7-3 and TRBJ2-3, the full variable domain reads GAGVSQTPSNKVTEKGKYVELRCDPISGHTALYWYRQSLGQGPEFLIYFQGTGAADDSGLPNDRFFAVRPEGSVSTLKIQRTERGDSAVYLCASGLDDYSNTQYFGPGTRLTVL.

CDR3 in amino acids: CASSQGPGDQYF. The CDR3 nucleotides read TGTGCCAGTAGTCAAGGACCAGGGGACCAGTACTTC. This chain links TRBV19 with TRBJ2-5; TRBD1 might be the D (6 bases). Germline-derived CDR1 and CDR2 are LNHDA and SQIVND (reference sequence). This CDR3 spans 12 amino acids. V was trimmed by 5 bases and J by 10 bases, leaving 14 bases between them.

This clone was observed a few times. Here the CDR3 reads CASSFRGTDVDGYTF. The CDR3 coding sequence is TGTGCCAGCAGCTTTCGCGGGACCGACGTCGACGGCTACACCTTC. This sequence joins TRBV14 and TRBJ1-2, with D possibly TRBD1 on 5 matching bases. V gave up 5 bases and J gave up 8 bases, with 21 bases separating them. This CDR3 is 15 amino acids long. Germline V CDR1 and CDR2: SGHDN, FVKESK.

V is TRBV5-1 and J is TRBJ1-4, with D maybe TRBD1 (6 bases). The CDR3 totals 14 residues. V was clipped by 2 bases and J by 7 bases, with 12 bases between them. Germline V gives CDR1 SGHRS, CDR2 YFSETQ. CDR3 residues: CASSFGGQSEKLFF. The CDR3 DNA reads as TGCGCCAGCAGCTTCGGGGGGCAGAGTGAAAAACTGTTTTTT.

V gene TRBV27 combines with J gene TRBJ2-7, with a weak D call TRBD1 (7 bases). The CDR3 spans 16 residues. The V and J ends lost 3 bases and 2 bases respectively, with 17 bases between them. Germline V CDR1 and CDR2: MNHEY, SMNVEV (reference sequence). CDR3 nucleotides: TGTGCCAGCAGTTTCGCGGCAGGGGGGATCCCCTACGAGCAGTACTTC. This gives the protein CASSFAAGGIPYEQYF.

Comment on this clone: Only one base separates this from a far larger clonotype, so it likely reflects a read error. The chain carries TRBV30 and TRBJ2-7; D could derive from TRBD1 or TRBD2 (5 bases each). Germline V gives CDR1 GTSNPN, CDR2 SVGIG (reference sequence). Between the trimmed V and J ends, which lost 7 bases and 3 bases, there was a span of 16 bases. The CDR3 has 13 amino acids. Here the CDR3 reads CASPGPPIYEQYF. The DNA for the CDR3 is TGTGCCTCGCCGGGACCGCCCATCTACGAGCAGTACTTC.